This TCR beta chain came from a study of blood T cell repertoires in COVID-19. Using immunoSEQ multiplex PCR, the repertoire was profiled, and TCRdb retains in-frame clones only, with some absent. Here the sample spans 150,000 to 200,000 clones, around 83% being singletons. Trimming pared 2 bases from V and 1 base from J, leaving 13 bases between. Germline CDR1 is GTSNPN and CDR2 is SVGIG (reference sequence). There are 15 residues in the CDR3. This TCR was recovered from an older woman with COVID-19, enrolled during active disease. The chain uses TRBV30 and TRBJ2-3, with D perhaps matching TRBD2 (6 bases). The sequenced material came from peripheral blood. CDR3 DNA sequence: TGTGCCTGGAGTCGGGGATCGGGGGGCACAGATACGCAGTATTTT. Translating gives CAWSRGSGGTDTQYF.